These 24 T cell receptor beta chains share one sample of origin, sequenced in a study of blood T cell repertoires in COVID-19. Method: immunoSEQ multiplex PCR; TCRdb's copy keeps in-frame clones and lacks some. This table holds 190,000 or so clones, 85% found once. Sequenced: PBMCs or T cells enriched from blood (not recorded which). Every receptor here comes from a man aged 35 to 55 who had recovered from COVID-19.

The chain carries TRBV6-5 and TRBJ2-7, with D possibly matching TRBD1 (6 bases). CDR3 length equals 12 residues. The V end lost 8 bases, the J end lost 5 bases, and 13 bases lay between the germline ends. Germline V gene lookup returns CDR1 MNHEY and CDR2 SVGAGI. As DNA, the CDR3 is TGTGCCAGCCCAGGGGTGGTAAACGAGCAGTACTTC. Amino acid sequence: CASPGVVNEQYF.

CDR3: CASSPGTSGSTDTQYF. The CDR3 nucleotides are TGTGCCAGCAGCCCCGGGACTAGCGGAAGCACAGATACGCAGTATTTT. The V call is TRBV3-1 (or the pseudogene TRBV3-2), the J call TRBJ2-3, with TRBD2 matching over 11 bases. Unmatched junction bases numbered 3, after V lost 4 bases and J lost 0 bases. Germline V gene lookup returns CDR1 LGHDT and CDR2 YNNKEL (reference sequence). The CDR3 loop spans 16 amino acids.

The DNA of the CDR3 is TGTGCCAGCTCACCACCGACAGAACTAGCCAAAAACATTCAGTACTTC. Translated: CASSPPTELAKNIQYF. The V call is TRBV18, the J call TRBJ2-4; D may be TRBD1 (5 bases). V was trimmed by 0 bases and J by 0 bases, leaving 9 bases between them. Germline V CDR1 and CDR2: KGHSH, LQKENI. The CDR3 has 16 amino acids.

The V call is TRBV29-1, the J call TRBJ2-3, with TRBD2 identical over 7 bases. CDR3 length: 14 residues. V was clipped by 1 base and J by 2 bases; unmatched bases: 3. The germline CDR1 and CDR2 sequences are SQVTM and ANQGSEA. CDR3 loop: CSVEAGGLTDTQYF. Here the CDR3 DNA reads TGCAGCGTTGAAGCGGGAGGCCTCACAGATACGCAGTATTTT.

This clone has just one count. The chain employs TRBV6-1 and TRBJ1-1; possibly TRBD1 for D (5 bases). The CDR3 is made up of 13 amino acids. V was shortened by 2 bases and J by 10 bases, with 14 bases between the two germline ends. The germline V gene encodes CDR1 MNHNS and CDR2 SASEGT. The DNA of the CDR3 is TGTGCCAGCAGTGAACAGTTGGGGCAGGGAGCTTTCTTT. Protein sequence: CASSEQLGQGAFF.

Concerning this clone itself: A read error may produce the germline difference seen at one junction end. The chain employs TRBV5-1 and TRBJ1-3; a possible D gene is TRBD1 (6 bases). CDR3 length equals 13 residues. Germline V lookup: CDR1 SGHRS, CDR2 YFSETQ. The CDR3 sequence: CASSLEGGTTIYF. CDR3 nucleotide sequence: TGCGCCAGCAGCTTGGAAGGGGGAACCACCATATATTTT.

CDR3 residues: CASSWMSGNEQYF. The CDR3 DNA reads as TGCGCCAGCAGCTGGATGTCAGGGAACGAGCAGTACTTC. V gene TRBV5-1 combines with J gene TRBJ2-7; maybe TRBD1 (5 bases). V lost 3 bases and J lost 5, with 12 bases in between. Per the germline V gene, CDR1 is SGHRS and CDR2 is YFSETQ. The CDR3 spans 13 residues.

The gene calls are TRBV7-3 and TRBJ2-1, with 11 bases matching TRBD2. The CDR3 has 16 residues. Germline trimming cut 3 bases from V and 3 bases from J; bases unmatched to any gene: 4. Germline assignment: CDR1 SGHTA and CDR2 FQGTGA. As DNA, the CDR3 is TGTGCCAGCAGCTTTTCCGGGACTAGCGGCTACAATGAGCAGTTCTTC. Translating gives CASSFSGTSGYNEQFF.

This clone was detected a few times. The genes are TRBV5-5 and TRBJ1-4; 7 positions match TRBD1. The germline V gene encodes CDR1 SGHKS and CDR2 YYEKEE (reference sequence). J gave up 3 bases and V 3 bases, and 5 bases lay outside the gene matches. This CDR3 has 15 residues. CDR3 in amino acids: CASSSGQWSNEKLFF. Written as DNA, the CDR3 is TGTGCCAGCAGCTCGGGACAGTGGTCTAATGAAAAACTGTTTTTT.

V gene TRBV28 combines with J gene TRBJ2-6, with D perhaps TRBD1 (6 bases). The CDR3 is 16 residues long. Germline CDR1 and CDR2: MDHEN and SYDVKM. V gave up 1 base and J gave up 4 bases, with 11 bases separating them. The CDR3 region is CASSLLAGVGANVLTF. The CDR3 bases are TGTGCCAGCAGTTTATTGGCAGGGGTCGGGGCCAACGTCCTGACTTTC.

The chain is built from TRBV24-1 and TRBJ1-4; tentative D call: TRBD1 (5 bases). The V gene's germline CDR1 is KGHDR and CDR2 SFDVKD. Trimming cost V 4 bases and J 7 bases, with 12 bases left between them. CDR3 size: 14 residues. CDR3 nucleotides: TGTGCCACCAGTGACTCCAGACAGCTTGAAAAACTGTTTTTT. Its translation: CATSDSRQLEKLFF.

This chain links TRBV9 with TRBJ2-2; D gene uncertain. CDR1 is SGDLS, CDR2 YYNGEE, per germline. Trimming removed 0 bases from V and 6 bases from J, with 9 bases in between. The CDR3 length is 14 residues. The CDR3 DNA is TGTGCCAGCAGCGTAGACTCTTTCGCCGGGGAGCTGTTTTTT. Encoded protein: CASSVDSFAGELFF.

The chain carries TRBV19 and TRBJ1-1; 7 positions agree with TRBD1. The germline V gene has CDR1 LNHDA and CDR2 SQIVND (reference sequence). J gave up 3 bases and V 7 bases, and 14 bases lay outside the gene matches. The CDR3 loop spans 16 amino acids. DNA for the CDR3: TGTGCCAGTATTGTGTCGACAGGGAATAGGGACACTGAAGCTTTCTTT. Translated: CASIVSTGNRDTEAFF.

This clone was recorded only once. The chain carries TRBV7-2 and TRBJ2-5; TRBD2 matches 11 bases. This CDR3 has 17 residues. V dropped 0 bases and J dropped 0; count of bases not matched to a gene: 3. Germline V gene sequence: CDR1 SGHTA, CDR2 FQGNSA. The CDR3 sequence is CASSLAWTSGYQETQYF. The CDR3 coding sequence is TGTGCCAGCAGCTTAGCCTGGACTAGCGGGTACCAAGAGACCCAGTACTTC.

The chain employs TRBV2 and TRBJ1-4, with 9 nucleotides matching TRBD1. V shed 10 bases, J shed 5 bases, and the junction held 11 bases outside the gene matches. CDR3 length: 15 residues. Germline V gene sequence: CDR1 SNHLY, CDR2 FYNNEI. CDR3 in DNA: TGTGCCACTCCGGCGTCGGGACAGGGCAATGAAAAACTGTTTTTT. Translating gives CATPASGQGNEKLFF.

The chain recombines TRBV30 with TRBJ2-7; 7 bases are shared with TRBD1. Trimming at V came to 0 bases and at J to 4 bases, leaving 6 bases not matched to a gene. The CDR3 totals 14 residues. Germline V gene sequence: CDR1 GTSNPN, CDR2 SVGIG (reference sequence). This CDR3 is CAWSVQDRPYEQYF. Written as DNA, the CDR3 is TGTGCCTGGAGTGTACAGGACAGGCCTTACGAGCAGTACTTC.

The V gene is TRBV19, the J gene TRBJ1-2, with 7 nucleotides matching TRBD1. The CDR3 length is 14 residues. V gave up 7 bases and J gave up 8 bases; unmatched junction bases: 13. The germline gives CDR1 LNHDA, CDR2 SQIVND (reference sequence). CDR3 sequence (DNA): TGTGCCAGTACCCTGGACAGGCAGACGGGCGGCTACACCTTC. It yields the protein CASTLDRQTGGYTF.

V usage is TRBV9 and J usage is TRBJ2-1; 10 bases map to TRBD2. This CDR3 comprises 15 residues. Germline CDR1 SGDLS, CDR2 YYNGEE. V trimming: 4 bases; J trimming: 5 bases; junction bases outside the gene matches: 6. CDR3 nucleotide sequence: TGTGCCAGCAGCCCTCGGACTAGCGGAGACAATGAGCAGTTCTTC. Its protein is CASSPRTSGDNEQFF.

The V call is TRBV30, the J call TRBJ2-7; TRBD1 agrees at 9 bases. The germline V gene encodes CDR1 GTSNPN and CDR2 SVGIG (reference sequence). Losses at the gene ends were 0 bases for V and 3 bases for J; bases not matched to a gene: 3. The CDR3 is 14 residues long. The CDR3 DNA follows: TGTGCCTGGAGTGTACAGGGGGCTGACTACGAGCAGTACTTC. It specifies CAWSVQGADYEQYF.

The V and J genes are TRBV28 and TRBJ1-4; maybe TRBD1 (5 bases). This CDR3 contains 14 residues. V shed 8 bases and J shed 7 bases, with 17 bases lying between them. CDR1 and CDR2 (germline): MDHEN, SYDVKM. As DNA, the CDR3 is TGTGCCAGCGGTAAAGACAGAAGGAGTGAAAAACTGTTTTTT. This codes for CASGKDRRSEKLFF. The full variable domain, completed using reference TRBV28 and TRBJ1-4, is DVKVTQSSRYLVKRTGEKVFLECVQDMDHENMFWYRQDPGLGLRLIYFSYDVKMKEKGDIPEGYSVSREKKERFSLILESASTNQTSMYLCASGKDRRSEKLFFGSGTQLSVL.

The chain carries TRBV19 and TRBJ2-1; TRBD2 matches 8 bases. The CDR3 length is 16 residues. Germline V gene data show CDR1 as LNHDA and CDR2 as SQIVND (reference sequence). V lost 5 bases, J lost 3 bases, and 9 bases stayed unmatched. CDR3 coding DNA: TGTGCCAGTAGTTCCCGAGCGGGAGATTACTACAATGAGCAGTTCTTC. This gives the protein CASSSRAGDYYNEQFF.

The chain recombines TRBV5-8 with TRBJ2-2; no definite D call. There are 13 residues in the CDR3. CDR1 is SGHTS and CDR2 is YDEGEE in the germline V gene. V lost 0 bases and J 4 bases, leaving 4 bases between the germline ends. The CDR3 region is CASSLGPTGELFF. CDR3 bases: TGTGCCAGCAGCTTGGGGCCCACCGGGGAGCTGTTTTTT.

This chain joins TRBV19 and TRBJ2-7; 8 bases align to TRBD1. Per germline, CDR1 LNHDA and CDR2 SQIVND (reference sequence). CDR3 length equals 16 residues. The V and J ends lost 6 bases and 9 bases, in that order; junction bases with no gene match: 19. The CDR3 is CASSPRIVGTGFVQYF. For the CDR3, the DNA is TGTGCCAGTAGCCCGAGGATAGTTGGGACAGGCTTCGTGCAGTACTTC.

This sequence joins TRBV10-1 and TRBJ2-7, with D maybe TRBD2 (6 bases). Germline V gene sequence: CDR1 WNHNN, CDR2 SYGVQD (reference sequence). The V end was cut by 0 bases, the J end by 0 bases, with 27 bases between. The CDR3 runs to 21 residues. The CDR3 is CASSESVVAAEPRVSSYEQYF. DNA of the CDR3: TGCGCCAGCAGTGAGTCAGTGGTAGCGGCAGAACCGAGAGTTAGCTCCTACGAGCAGTACTTC.